This T cell receptor beta chain was captured by sequencing in a study of CD8 T cells in Susac syndrome. With random hexamers, about 0.5 to 1 ug RNA was reverse transcribed. TCRdb redid the calling of the immunoSEQ multiplex PCR reads with MiXCR, one entry per CDR3 protein. The table records around 71,000 distinct CDR3 sequences, approximately 96% of them present only once. CDR1 MDHEN and CDR2 SYDVKM come from the germline V gene. The ends lost 8 bases at V and 5 bases at J; junction bases unmatched: 12. The CDR3 consists of 15 residues. The receptor's source is a human donor with multiple sclerosis. Sequenced input: CD4+ T cells from PBMCs. V gene TRBV28 combines with J gene TRBJ2-3; 8 bases align to TRBD2. CDR3 sequence (DNA): TGTGCCAGCGGCGGGGGGACTTTCTGGGGAGATACGCAGTATTTT. Amino acid sequence: CASGGGTFWGDTQYF.